This TCR beta chain was sequenced in a study of T cell responses to AZD1222 COVID-19 vaccine. Some clones are missing from TCRdb's copy, which holds only in-frame ones; the method was immunoSEQ multiplex PCR. The data show roughly 170,000 clones, about nine tenths seen once. The CDR3 spans 17 residues. Germline CDR1 is MNHEY and CDR2 is SVGEGT. V lost 6 bases and J lost 0, with 15 bases in between. This rearrangement joins TRBV6-2 or TRBV6-3 to TRBJ1-6; D possibly corresponds to TRBD1 (6 bases). This material consisted of peripheral blood, taken on day 0 of AZD1222 vaccination. The receptor's source is an adult in good health. CDR3: CASSRGQGSSYNSPLHF. The CDR3 bases are TGTGCCAGCAGCCGGGGGCAGGGAAGCTCCTATAATTCACCCCTCCACTTT.